Listed below are T cell receptor beta chains from one sample, sequenced in a study of T cells after yellow fever vaccination. TCRdb passed the 5' RACE reads through MiXCR, listing each CDR3 protein once. Of a few hundred thousand distinct CDR3 sequences listed, 19% are singletons. The input for sequencing was PBMCs, taken 15 days after the yellow fever booster vaccination. All receptors come from a man aged 25 to 45 who received the YFV17D yellow fever vaccine. Both conserved end residues are part of each CDR3.

V gene: TRBV20-1; J gene: TRBJ2-1; CDR3 protein: CSARGDSYNEQFF
V gene: TRBV12-3/TRBV12-4; J gene: TRBJ2-7; CDR3 protein: CASTKDLYEQYF
V gene: TRBV12-3/TRBV12-4; J gene: TRBJ1-2; CDR3 protein: CASSFGLPDGYTF
V gene: TRBV7-2; J gene: TRBJ2-2; CDR3 protein: CASSLVEQSNTGELFF
V gene: TRBV29-1; J gene: TRBJ2-3; CDR3 protein: CSVDSGRVPDTQYF
V gene: TRBV20-1; J gene: TRBJ2-1; CDR3 protein: CSAPAGGSTEQFF
V gene: TRBV6-2/TRBV6-3; J gene: TRBJ2-1; CDR3 protein: CASREPPGRSYNEQFF
V gene: TRBV12-3/TRBV12-4; J gene: TRBJ2-7; CDR3 protein: CASSPGGGEQYF
V gene: TRBV20-1; J gene: TRBJ1-1; CDR3 protein: CSAPRDGSEAFF
V gene: TRBV10-3; J gene: TRBJ2-1; CDR3 protein: CAISESQHNEQFF
V gene: TRBV30; J gene: TRBJ2-7; CDR3 protein: CAWSRWDRVYEQYF
V gene: TRBV7-9; J gene: TRBJ1-4; CDR3 protein: CASSLAPTGRLEKLFF
V gene: TRBV7-2; J gene: TRBJ2-7; CDR3 protein: CASSSGGVAYEQYF
V gene: TRBV20-1; J gene: TRBJ1-1; CDR3 protein: CSAKTGNTEAFF
V gene: TRBV3-1; J gene: TRBJ2-2; CDR3 protein: CASSQDYFGLTTGELFF
V gene: TRBV20-1; J gene: TRBJ2-3; CDR3 protein: CSARESGRTDTQYF
V gene: TRBV20-1; J gene: TRBJ2-4; CDR3 protein: CSAPGLAKNIQYF
V gene: TRBV20-1; J gene: TRBJ2-2; CDR3 protein: CSAERPIPDTGELFF
V gene: TRBV6-7; J gene: TRBJ2-3; CDR3 protein: CASSTLPGLGLPDTQYF
V gene: TRBV29-1; J gene: TRBJ2-1; CDR3 protein: CSVVWLAGGGGEQFF
V gene: TRBV12-3/TRBV12-4; J gene: TRBJ2-3; CDR3 protein: CASTHSAGVTDTQYF
V gene: TRBV9; J gene: TRBJ2-1; CDR3 protein: CASSAGRRSSYNEQFF
V gene: TRBV28; J gene: TRBJ2-1; CDR3 protein: CASNQLSGAEQFF
V gene: TRBV29-1; J gene: TRBJ1-1; CDR3 protein: CSVIRDMNTEAFF